The T cell receptor (beta chain) described here comes from a study of neurological immune-mediated disorders. Study-level findings and limits: Clinical and MRI features did not associate with the cluster found in multiple sclerosis patients.

PBMCs stored at -80 C, 2 million in total, were the source of the unsorted libraries. This clonotype was seen at least ten times. Its antigen is not identified. The CDR3 is 14 residues long. Trimming took 4 bases from V and 1 from J, leaving 10 bases between them. Germline-derived CDR1 and CDR2 are SNHLY and FYNNEI. From the 5' RACE reads, TCRdb called clonotypes with MiXCR, one entry per CDR3 protein. This table holds 70,000 or so distinct CDR3 sequences, 3.2% found once. The receptor's source is a woman between 50 and 59 years old with multiple sclerosis. V and J are TRBV2 and TRBJ2-5; D is possibly TRBD1 or TRBD2 (6 bases each). The specimen was PBMCs. CDR3 residues: CASSVGGLQETQYF. Here the CDR3 DNA reads TGTGCCAGCAGTGTTGGGGGGCTCCAAGAGACCCAGTACTTC. The whole variable domain, remainder taken from reference TRBV2 and TRBJ2-5, is EPEVTQTPSHQVTQMGQEVILRCVPISNHLYFYWYRQILGQKVEFLVSFYNNEISEKSEIFDDQFSVERPDGSNFTLKIRSTKLEDSAMYFCASSVGGLQETQYFGPGTRLLVL.